A selection of T cell receptor beta chains follows, all from one sample in a study of cytomegalovirus exposure and HLA in healthy donors. Generated by immunoSEQ multiplex PCR, the TCRdb table keeps only in-frame clones and is missing some. The sample yields roughly 120,000 clones, about 80% seen once. Sequences were obtained from PBMCs. Source of these receptors: a woman aged 45-60 years in good health and CMV-seropositive. Each CDR3 is given with its conserved first and last residue. A D gene is named only where the DNA matches it firmly. Clone size is given for some rows only: seen once, a few or many times, or a class if the clone is expanded.

>NA|TRBD1|TRBJ2-7|TRBV6-5
TGTGCCAGCAGTTACCCAATCTGGACAGGGCAGGGGGAGCAGTACTTC
CASSYPIWTGQGEQYF
>few|TRBD1|TRBJ2-5|TRBV18
TGTGCCAGCTCCCCTTACGAGCGGACAGGGCTCCAAGAGACCCAGTACTTC
CASSPYERTGLQETQYF
>NA|TRBD1|TRBJ2-7|TRBV19
TGTGCCAGTAGTTCGGCAGGGGGCTCCTACGAGCAGTACTTC
CASSSAGGSYEQYF
>NA|TRBD1|TRBJ2-2|TRBV27
TGTGCCAGCAGTTTAATAGGGACAGGGATTGGTGTCGGGGAGCTGTTTTTT
CASSLIGTGIGVGELFF
>NA|NA|TRBJ1-4|TRBV10-3
TGTGCCATCAGTGAGTCGACCCCAGCGTCGGGTTATGAAAAACTGTTTTTT
CAISESTPASGYEKLFF
>NA|NA|TRBJ2-7|TRBV5-1
TGCGCCAGCAGCCGGGACTTGGACGAGCAGTACTTC
CASSRDLDEQYF
>NA|TRBD1|TRBJ2-3|TRBV29-1
TGCAGCGCCGAGGTAGCACAGGGGACAGATACGCAGTATTTT
CSAEVAQGTDTQYF
>NA|NA|TRBJ2-2|TRBV18
TGTGCCAGCTCACCGGCGGGGAACACCGGGGAGCTGTTTTTT
CASSPAGNTGELFF
>NA|TRBD1|TRBJ1-2|TRBV19
TGTGCCAGCCAACAGGGGGATGGCTACACCTTC
CASQQGDGYTF
>NA|NA|TRBJ1-5|TRBV12-5
TGTGCTAGTGGTTCCCCCCGCAGGAACAATCAGCCCCAGCATTTT
CASGSPRRNNQPQHF
>NA|NA|TRBJ2-3|TRBV9
TGTGCCAGCAGCGCTGGGGGGGCTGGCACAGATACGCAGTATTTT
CASSAGGAGTDTQYF
>few|NA|TRBJ2-5|TRBV5-1
TGCGCCAGCAGCGTTAGCGGAGGGGACTTAGAGACCCAGTACTTC
CASSVSGGDLETQYF
>NA|NA|TRBJ2-4|TRBV6-4
TGTGCCAGCAGTGCCGACAAATTAGGTCAGTACTTC
CASSADKLGQYF
>NA|NA|TRBJ2-4|TRBV11-2
TGTGCCAGCAGCCCAGGGGAAGACATTCAGTACTTC
CASSPGEDIQYF
>NA|NA|TRBJ1-1|TRBV7-6
TGTGCCAGCAGCAACCAGATGAACACTGAAGCTTTCTTT
CASSNQMNTEAFF
>NA|TRBD2|TRBJ2-1|TRBV29-1
TGCAGCGTAAAACTGGCGGGAGGGGCCTCCTACAATGAGCAGTTCTTC
CSVKLAGGASYNEQFF
>few|NA|TRBJ2-2|TRBV7-6
TGTGCCAGCAGGGTCTACGGGAGTTCGGGCGGGGAGCTGTTTTTT
CASRVYGSSGGELFF
>NA|TRBD2|TRBJ2-7|TRBV13
TGTGCCAGTGGGACTAGCGGAACCTACGAGCAGTACTTC
CASGTSGTYEQYF
>NA|NA|TRBJ1-2|TRBV29-1
TGCAGCGTTGGATTAACGAGCTCCGGGAGCTACACCTTC
CSVGLTSSGSYTF
>NA|TRBD1|TRBJ2-4|TRBV18
TGTGCCAGCTCACCACAGACAGGGGACCTCCAGTACTTC
CASSPQTGDLQYF
>NA|TRBD2|TRBJ2-7|TRBV7-8
TGTGCCAGCAGCTTAGCGGCTAGCGGGGGCTACGAGCAGTACTTC
CASSLAASGGYEQYF
>few|TRBD2|TRBJ2-5|TRBV29-1
TGCAGCGTTGTCTCGTGGGAGGGAGAGACCCAGTACTTC
CSVVSWEGETQYF
>NA|NA|TRBJ1-2|TRBV4-2
TGTGCCAGCAGCCAAGAGGCCTATGGCTACACCTTC
CASSQEAYGYTF
>NA|TRBD1|TRBJ1-6|TRBV2
TGTGCCAGCACCCTCGACAGGGTAGATTCACCCCTCCACTTT
CASTLDRVDSPLHF
>NA|NA|TRBJ2-7|TRBV20-1
TGCAGTGCCGAATTTCGGGACGAGCAGTACTTC
CSAEFRDEQYF
>NA|TRBD2|TRBJ2-7|TRBV4-1
TGCGCCAGCAGCCACTCACTAGCGGGGGCCTACGAGCAGTACTTC
CASSHSLAGAYEQYF
>few|NA|TRBJ2-1|TRBV7-2
TGTGCCAGCAGCTTTGTACTAGCTACCAATGAGCAGTTCTTC
CASSFVLATNEQFF
>NA|NA|TRBJ1-3|TRBV18
TGTGCCACGGTCGGGGTTAATTCTGGAAACACCATATATTTT
CATVGVNSGNTIYF
>NA|TRBD1|TRBJ2-5|TRBV13
TGTGCCAGCAGCTCCCGGACAGGGGTATACGAGACCCAGTACTTC
CASSSRTGVYETQYF